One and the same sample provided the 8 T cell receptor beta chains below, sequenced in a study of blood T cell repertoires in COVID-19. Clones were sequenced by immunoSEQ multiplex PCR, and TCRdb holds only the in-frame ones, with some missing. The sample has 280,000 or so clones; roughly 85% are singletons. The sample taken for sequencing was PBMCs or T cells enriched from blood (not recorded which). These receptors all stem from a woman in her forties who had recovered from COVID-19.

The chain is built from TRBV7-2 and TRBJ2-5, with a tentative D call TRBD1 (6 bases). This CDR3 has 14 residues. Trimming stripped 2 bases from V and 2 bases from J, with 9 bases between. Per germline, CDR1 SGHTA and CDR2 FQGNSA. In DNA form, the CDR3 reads TGTGCCAGCAGCTTAAGGACAGCGCAAGAGACCCAGTACTTC. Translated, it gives CASSLRTAQETQYF.

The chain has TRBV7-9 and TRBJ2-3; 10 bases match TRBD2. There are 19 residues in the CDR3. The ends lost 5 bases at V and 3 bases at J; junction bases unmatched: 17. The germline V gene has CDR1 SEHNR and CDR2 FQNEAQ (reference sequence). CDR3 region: CASSTLIAGGEWGTDTQYF. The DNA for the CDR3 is TGTGCCAGCAGCACTCTCATAGCGGGAGGAGAATGGGGTACAGATACGCAGTATTTT.

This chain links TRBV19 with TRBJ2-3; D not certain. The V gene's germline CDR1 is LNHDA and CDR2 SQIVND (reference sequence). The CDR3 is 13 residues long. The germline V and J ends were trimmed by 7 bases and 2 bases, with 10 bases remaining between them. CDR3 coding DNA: TGTGCCAGTAAAGGCAGGCCCACAGATACGCAGTATTTT. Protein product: CASKGRPTDTQYF.

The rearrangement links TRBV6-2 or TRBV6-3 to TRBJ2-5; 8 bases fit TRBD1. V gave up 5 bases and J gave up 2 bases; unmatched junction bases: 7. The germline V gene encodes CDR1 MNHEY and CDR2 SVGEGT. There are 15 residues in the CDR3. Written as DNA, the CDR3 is TGTGCCAGCAGTAGACCCGGGACAGGTCAAGAGACCCAGTACTTC. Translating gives CASSRPGTGQETQYF.

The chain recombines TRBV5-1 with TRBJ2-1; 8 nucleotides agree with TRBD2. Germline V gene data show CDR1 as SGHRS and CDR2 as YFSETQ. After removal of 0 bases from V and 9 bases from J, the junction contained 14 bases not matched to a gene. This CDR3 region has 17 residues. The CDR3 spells CASSLALRAGERGEQFF. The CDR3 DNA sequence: TGCGCCAGCAGCTTGGCCCTCCGAGCGGGAGAGCGGGGTGAGCAGTTCTTC.

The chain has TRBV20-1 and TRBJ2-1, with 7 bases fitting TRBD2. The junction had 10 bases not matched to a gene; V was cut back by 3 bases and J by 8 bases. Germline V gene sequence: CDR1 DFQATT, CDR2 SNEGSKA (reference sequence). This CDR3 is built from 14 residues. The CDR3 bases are TGCAGTGCTAGTGCGGGAGCATTTTCGGATGAGCAGTTCTTC. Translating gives CSASAGAFSDEQFF.

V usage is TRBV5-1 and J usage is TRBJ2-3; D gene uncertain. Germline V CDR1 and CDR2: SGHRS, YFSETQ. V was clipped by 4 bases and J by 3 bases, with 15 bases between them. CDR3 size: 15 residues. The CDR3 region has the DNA TGCGCCAGCAGCGATACAGCACGCCAGACAGATACGCAGTATTTT. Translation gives CASSDTARQTDTQYF.

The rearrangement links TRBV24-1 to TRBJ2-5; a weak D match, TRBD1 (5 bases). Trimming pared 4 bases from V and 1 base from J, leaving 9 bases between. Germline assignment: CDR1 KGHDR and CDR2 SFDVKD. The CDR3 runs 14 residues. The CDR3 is CATSDHRTQETQYF. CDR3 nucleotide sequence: TGTGCCACCAGTGACCACAGGACCCAAGAGACCCAGTACTTC.